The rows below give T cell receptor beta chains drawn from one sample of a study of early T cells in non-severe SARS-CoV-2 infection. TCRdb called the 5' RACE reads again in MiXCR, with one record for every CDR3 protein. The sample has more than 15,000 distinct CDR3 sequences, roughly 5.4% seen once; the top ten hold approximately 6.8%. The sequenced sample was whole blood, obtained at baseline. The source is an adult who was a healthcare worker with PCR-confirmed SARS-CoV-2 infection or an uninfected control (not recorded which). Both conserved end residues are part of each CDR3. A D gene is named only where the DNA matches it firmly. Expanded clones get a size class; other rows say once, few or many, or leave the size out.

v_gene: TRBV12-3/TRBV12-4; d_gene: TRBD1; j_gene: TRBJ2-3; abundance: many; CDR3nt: TGTGCCAGCAGCCTTACAGGGGGGGATACGCAGTATTTT; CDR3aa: CASSLTGGDTQYF
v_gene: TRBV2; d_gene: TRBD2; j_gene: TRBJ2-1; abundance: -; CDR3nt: TGTGCCAGCAGACGCGGAGCGGGGAGTGAGCAGTTCTTC; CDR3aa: CASRRGAGSEQFF
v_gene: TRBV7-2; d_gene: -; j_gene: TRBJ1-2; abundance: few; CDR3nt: TGTGCCAGCAGCTTGTTCATCGCAAAGGGGGGCTACACCTTC; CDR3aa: CASSLFIAKGGYTF
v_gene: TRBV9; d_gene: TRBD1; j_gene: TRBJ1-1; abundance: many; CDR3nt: TGTGCCAGCAGTGCCCGGACAGGATCGGGGCTTGCTGAAGCTTTCTTT; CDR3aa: CASSARTGSGLAEAFF
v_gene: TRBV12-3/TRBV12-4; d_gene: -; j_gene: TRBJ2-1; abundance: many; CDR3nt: TGTGCCAGCACCACATCGAAACCCGGCCTCGGTGACAATGAGCAGTTCTTC; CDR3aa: CASTTSKPGLGDNEQFF
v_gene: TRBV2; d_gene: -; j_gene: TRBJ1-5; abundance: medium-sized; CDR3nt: TGTGCCAGCAGTCCTCAAATGAGCAATCAGCCCCAGCATTTT; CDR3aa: CASSPQMSNQPQHF
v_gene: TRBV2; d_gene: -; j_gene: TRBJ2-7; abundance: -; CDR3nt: TGTGCCAGCAGTGGGACGCAATCCTACGAGCAGTACTTC; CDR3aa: CASSGTQSYEQYF
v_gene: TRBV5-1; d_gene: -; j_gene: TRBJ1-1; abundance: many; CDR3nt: TGCGCCAGCAGCTTGGAAGGGTGGGATGAAGCTTTCTTT; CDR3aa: CASSLEGWDEAFF
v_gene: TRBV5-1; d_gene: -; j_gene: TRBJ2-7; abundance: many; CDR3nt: TGCGCCAGCAGCTTCTACTCTAACTACGAGCAGTACTTC; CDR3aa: CASSFYSNYEQYF
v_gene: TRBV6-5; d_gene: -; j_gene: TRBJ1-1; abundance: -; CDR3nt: TGTGCCAGCAGAACAGGGATTTTGAACACTGAAGCTTTCTTT; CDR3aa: CASRTGILNTEAFF
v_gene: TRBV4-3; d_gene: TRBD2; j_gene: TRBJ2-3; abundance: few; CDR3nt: TGCGCCAGCAGCCAAGATCAGGGACTAGCTGCGGGAGATACGCAGTATTTT; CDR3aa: CASSQDQGLAAGDTQYF
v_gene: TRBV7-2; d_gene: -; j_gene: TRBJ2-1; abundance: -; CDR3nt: TGTGCCAGCAGCTTAGCTCCTAATATCGATGAGCAGTTCTTC; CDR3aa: CASSLAPNIDEQFF
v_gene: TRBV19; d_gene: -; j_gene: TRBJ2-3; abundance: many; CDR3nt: TGTGCCAGTAGTATCGGGGGAAGAGCCACAGATACGCAGTATTTT; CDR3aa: CASSIGGRATDTQYF
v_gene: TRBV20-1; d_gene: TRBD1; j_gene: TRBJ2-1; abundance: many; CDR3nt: TGCAGTGCTACCCTCGGACAGGAAGACAATGAGCAGTTCTTC; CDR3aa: CSATLGQEDNEQFF
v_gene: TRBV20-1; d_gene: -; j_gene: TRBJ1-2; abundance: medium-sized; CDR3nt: TGCAGTGCTGAGGGCTCGGCGTTTACGTATGGCTACACCTTC; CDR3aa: CSAEGSAFTYGYTF
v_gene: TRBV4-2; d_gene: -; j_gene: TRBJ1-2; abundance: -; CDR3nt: TGTGCCAGCAGCCAAGGATCCGGGACACCTAACTATGGCTACACCTTC; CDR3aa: CASSQGSGTPNYGYTF
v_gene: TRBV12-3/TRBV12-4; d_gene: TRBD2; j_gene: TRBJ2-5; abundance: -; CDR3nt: TGTGCCAGCAGCTCCCATAGCGGGGTGGAGACCCAGTACTTC; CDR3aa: CASSSHSGVETQYF
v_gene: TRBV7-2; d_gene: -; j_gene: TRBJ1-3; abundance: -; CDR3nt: TGTGCCAGCAGTCAGATGGTTGGAAACACCATATATTTT; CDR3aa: CASSQMVGNTIYF
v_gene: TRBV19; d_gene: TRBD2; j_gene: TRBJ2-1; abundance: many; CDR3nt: TGTGCCACCGCCCATCGGACTAGCCGGAATGAGCAGTTCTTC; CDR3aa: CATAHRTSRNEQFF
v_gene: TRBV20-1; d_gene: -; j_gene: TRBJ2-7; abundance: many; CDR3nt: TGCAGTGCTATGGGGGCAGGTTCCTACGAGCAGTACTTC; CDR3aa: CSAMGAGSYEQYF
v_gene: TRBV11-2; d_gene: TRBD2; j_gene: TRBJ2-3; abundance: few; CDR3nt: TGTGCCAGCAGCTTCCGGGGAGCGGGGCTCACAGATACGCAGTATTTT; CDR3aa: CASSFRGAGLTDTQYF
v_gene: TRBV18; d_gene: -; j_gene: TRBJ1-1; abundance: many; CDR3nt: TGTGCCAGCTCACCACTGGAACTCAGGGACACTGAAGCTTTCTTT; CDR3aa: CASSPLELRDTEAFF
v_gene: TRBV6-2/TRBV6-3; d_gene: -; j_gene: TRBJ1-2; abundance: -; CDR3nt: TGTGCCAGCAGTTACATTAGGTCTCCTTCGGGCGGCTACACCTTC; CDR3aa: CASSYIRSPSGGYTF
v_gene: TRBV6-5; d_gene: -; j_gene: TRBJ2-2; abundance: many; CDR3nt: TGTGCCAGCAGTTATCGGGGCGGGGAGCTGTTTTTT; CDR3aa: CASSYRGGELFF
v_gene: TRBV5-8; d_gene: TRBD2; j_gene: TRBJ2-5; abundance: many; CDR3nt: TGTGCCAGCAGTCCTAGCGGGGGATATCAAGAGACCCAGTACTTC; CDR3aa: CASSPSGGYQETQYF
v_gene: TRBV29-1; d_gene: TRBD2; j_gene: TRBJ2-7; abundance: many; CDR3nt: TGCAGCGTTGAAAGCCGGGGGGTCCACGAGCAGTACTTC; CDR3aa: CSVESRGVHEQYF
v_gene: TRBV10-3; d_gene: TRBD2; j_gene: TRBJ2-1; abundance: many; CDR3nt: TGTGCCATCAGTGAGGGCATGAGGGGCACAGCGGGGGGAACCTACAATGAGCAGTTCTTC; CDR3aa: CAISEGMRGTAGGTYNEQFF
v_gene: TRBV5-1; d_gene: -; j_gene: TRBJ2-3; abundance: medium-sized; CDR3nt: TGCGCCAGCAGCTTGAGAGTATCTAGCACAGATACGCAGTATTTT; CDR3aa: CASSLRVSSTDTQYF
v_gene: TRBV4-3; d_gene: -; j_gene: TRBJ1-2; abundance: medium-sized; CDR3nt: TGCGCCAGCAGCTTACGGGGCCTCCCCGGCGGCTACACCTTC; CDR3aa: CASSLRGLPGGYTF
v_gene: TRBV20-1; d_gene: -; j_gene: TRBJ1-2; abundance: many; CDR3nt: TGCAGTGCTACTCAGGGACCCTCTAACTATGGCTACACCTTC; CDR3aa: CSATQGPSNYGYTF
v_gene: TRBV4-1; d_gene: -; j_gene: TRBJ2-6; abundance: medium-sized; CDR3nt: TGCGCCAGCAGCCCTCAACCGAGTGGGGCCAACGTCCTGACTTTC; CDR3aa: CASSPQPSGANVLTF
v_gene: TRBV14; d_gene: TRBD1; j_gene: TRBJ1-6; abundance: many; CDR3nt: TGTGCCAGCAGCCAGGACAGGGTGGAAAATTCACCCCTCCACTTT; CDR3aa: CASSQDRVENSPLHF
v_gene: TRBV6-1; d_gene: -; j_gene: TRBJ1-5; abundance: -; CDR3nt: TGTGCCAGCAGTGTACAGGGTTTAATGCAGCCCCAGCATTTT; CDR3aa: CASSVQGLMQPQHF
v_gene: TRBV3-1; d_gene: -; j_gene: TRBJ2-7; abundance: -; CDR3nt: TGTGCCAGCAGCCAAGTTAGGCAATCCGACAACGAGCAGTACTTC; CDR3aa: CASSQVRQSDNEQYF
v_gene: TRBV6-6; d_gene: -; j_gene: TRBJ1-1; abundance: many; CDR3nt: TGTGCCAGCAGTTACGAGAACACTGAAGCTTTCTTT; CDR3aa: CASSYENTEAFF
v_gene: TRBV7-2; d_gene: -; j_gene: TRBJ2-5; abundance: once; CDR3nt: TGTGCCAGCAGCTTGACCTCAGAGGCAGAGACCCAGTACTTC; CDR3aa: CASSLTSEAETQYF
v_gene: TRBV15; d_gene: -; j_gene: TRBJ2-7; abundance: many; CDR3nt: TGTGCCACCAGCAGAGATCTTCGTGTAGCCGAGCAGTACTTC; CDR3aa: CATSRDLRVAEQYF
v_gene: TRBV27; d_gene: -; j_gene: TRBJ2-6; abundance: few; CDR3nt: TGTGCCAACAGCCCGGTGGGGGGCTCTGGGGCCAACGTCCTGACTTTC; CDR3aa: CANSPVGGSGANVLTF
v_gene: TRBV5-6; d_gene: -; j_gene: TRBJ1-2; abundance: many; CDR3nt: TGTGCCAGCAGCGCTCAATCCTTGTATGGCTACACCTTC; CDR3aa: CASSAQSLYGYTF
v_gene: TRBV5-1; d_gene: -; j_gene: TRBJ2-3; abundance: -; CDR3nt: TGCGCCAGCAGCTTGGGTTTGGATACGCAGTATTTT; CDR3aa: CASSLGLDTQYF
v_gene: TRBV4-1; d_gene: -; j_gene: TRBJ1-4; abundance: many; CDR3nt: TGCGCCAGCAGCCAAGAGGGCATTCCCTCAACTAATGAAAAACTGTTTTTT; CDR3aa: CASSQEGIPSTNEKLFF
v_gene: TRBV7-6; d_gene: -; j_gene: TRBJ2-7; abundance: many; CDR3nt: TGTGCCAGCAGCTTAGATCGGATCGGCGAGCAGTACTTC; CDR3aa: CASSLDRIGEQYF
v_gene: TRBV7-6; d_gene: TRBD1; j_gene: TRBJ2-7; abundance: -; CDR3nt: TGTGCCAGCAGCCCGACAGGGTTTAGCGAGCAGTACTTC; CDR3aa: CASSPTGFSEQYF
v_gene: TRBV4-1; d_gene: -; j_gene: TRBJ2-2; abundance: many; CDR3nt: TGCGCCAGCAGCCAAGGCCGCGCAGGTGTTGGTAACACCGGGGAGCTGTTTTTT; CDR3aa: CASSQGRAGVGNTGELFF
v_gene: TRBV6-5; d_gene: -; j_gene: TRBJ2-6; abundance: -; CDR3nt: TGTGCCAGCAGTTACTCGGGGGATGGGGCCAACGTCCTGACTTTC; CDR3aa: CASSYSGDGANVLTF
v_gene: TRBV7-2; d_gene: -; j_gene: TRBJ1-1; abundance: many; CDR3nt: TGTGCCAGCAGCTTAGTCCGAGAAGCTTTCTTT; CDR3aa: CASSLVREAFF
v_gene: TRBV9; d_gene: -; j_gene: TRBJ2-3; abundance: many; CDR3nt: TGTGCCACCTCGAACAGCTCTAGCACAGATACGCAGTATTTT; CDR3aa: CATSNSSSTDTQYF
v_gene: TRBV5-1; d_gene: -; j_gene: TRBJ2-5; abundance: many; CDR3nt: TGCGCCAGCAGCTTGGGACAACAAAGAGAGACCCAGTACTTC; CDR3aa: CASSLGQQRETQYF